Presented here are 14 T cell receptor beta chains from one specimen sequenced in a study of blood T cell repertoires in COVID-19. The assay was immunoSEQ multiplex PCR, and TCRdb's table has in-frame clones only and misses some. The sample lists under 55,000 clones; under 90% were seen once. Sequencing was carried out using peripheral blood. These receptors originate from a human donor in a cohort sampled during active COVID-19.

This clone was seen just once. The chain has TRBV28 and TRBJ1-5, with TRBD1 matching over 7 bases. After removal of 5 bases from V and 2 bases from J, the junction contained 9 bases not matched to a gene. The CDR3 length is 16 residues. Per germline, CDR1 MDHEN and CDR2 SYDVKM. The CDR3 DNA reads TGTGCCAGCAGTGGCCCAGGGGGAGGCGGCAATCAGCCCCAGCATTTT. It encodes CASSGPGGGGNQPQHF.

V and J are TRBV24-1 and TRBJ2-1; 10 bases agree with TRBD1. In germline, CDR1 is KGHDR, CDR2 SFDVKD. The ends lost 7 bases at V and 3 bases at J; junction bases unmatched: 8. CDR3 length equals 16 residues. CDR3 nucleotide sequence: TGTGCCACCAGCCCCCGGGACAGGGGAAGCTACAATGAGCAGTTCTTC. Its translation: CATSPRDRGSYNEQFF.

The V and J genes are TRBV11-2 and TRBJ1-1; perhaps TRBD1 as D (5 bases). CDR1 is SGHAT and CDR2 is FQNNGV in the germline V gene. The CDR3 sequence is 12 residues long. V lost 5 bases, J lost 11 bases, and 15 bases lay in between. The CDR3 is CASSQRGGRAFF. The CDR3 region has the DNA TGTGCCAGCAGCCAAAGGGGAGGGCGGGCTTTCTTT.

CDR3 nucleotide sequence: TGTGCCAGCAGCCGTGGACAAGACATATATGGCTACACCTTC. It encodes CASSRGQDIYGYTF. The J gene is TRBJ1-2, the V gene TRBV5-5; a weak D match, TRBD1 (5 bases). The CDR3 loop spans 14 amino acids. Germline V gives CDR1 SGHKS, CDR2 YYEKEE (reference sequence). V was clipped by 4 bases and J by 5 bases, with 15 bases between them. The whole variable domain, remainder taken from reference TRBV5-5 and TRBJ1-2, is DAGVTQSPTHLIKTRGQQVTLRCSPISGHKSVSWYQQVLGQGPQFIFQYYEKEERGRGNFPDRFSARQFPNYSSELNVNALLLGDSALYLCASSRGQDIYGYTFGSGTRLTVV.

This chain's CDR3 is CASSPSGNYEQYF. The CDR3 DNA reads TGTGCCAGCTCACCAAGCGGAAACTACGAGCAGTACTTC. The chain is built from TRBV18 and TRBJ2-7; D might be TRBD2 (5 bases). The germline V and J ends were trimmed by 2 bases and 3 bases, with 8 bases remaining between them. The length of the CDR3 is 13 residues. Germline V lookup: CDR1 KGHSH, CDR2 LQKENI.

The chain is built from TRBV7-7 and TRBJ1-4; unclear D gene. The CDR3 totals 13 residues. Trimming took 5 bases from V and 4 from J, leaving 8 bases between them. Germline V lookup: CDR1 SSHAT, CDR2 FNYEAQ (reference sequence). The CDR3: CASSATINEKLFF. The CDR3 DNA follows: TGTGCCAGCAGCGCGACAATTAATGAAAAACTGTTTTTT.

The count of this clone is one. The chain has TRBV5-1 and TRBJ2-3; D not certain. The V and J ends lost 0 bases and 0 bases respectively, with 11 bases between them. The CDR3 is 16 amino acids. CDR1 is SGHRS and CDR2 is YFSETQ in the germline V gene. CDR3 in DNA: TGCGCCAGCAGCTTGGGAGTTTTCACTAGCACAGATACGCAGTATTTT. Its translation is CASSLGVFTSTDTQYF.

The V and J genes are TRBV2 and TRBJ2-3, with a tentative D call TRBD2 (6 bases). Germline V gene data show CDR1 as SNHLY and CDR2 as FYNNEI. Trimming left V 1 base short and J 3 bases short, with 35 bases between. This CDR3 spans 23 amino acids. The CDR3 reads CASSEDGVGSASFWRDGTDTQYF. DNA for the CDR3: TGTGCCAGCAGTGAAGACGGCGTGGGAAGTGCAAGTTTCTGGCGGGACGGGACAGATACGCAGTATTTT.

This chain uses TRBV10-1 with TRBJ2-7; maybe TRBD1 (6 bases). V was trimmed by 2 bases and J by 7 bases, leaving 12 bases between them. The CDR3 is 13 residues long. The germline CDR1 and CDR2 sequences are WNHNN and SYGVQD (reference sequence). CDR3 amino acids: CASSEVRGLEQYF. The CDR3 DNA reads TGCGCCAGCAGTGAGGTCAGGGGCTTGGAGCAGTACTTC.

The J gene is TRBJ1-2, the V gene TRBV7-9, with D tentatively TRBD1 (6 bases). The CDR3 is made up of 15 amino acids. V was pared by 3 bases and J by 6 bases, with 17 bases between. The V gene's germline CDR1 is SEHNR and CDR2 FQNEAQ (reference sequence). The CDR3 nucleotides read TGTGCCAGCAGCTTCGGACCCAGGGGTAAAGATGGCTACACCTTC. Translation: CASSFGPRGKDGYTF.

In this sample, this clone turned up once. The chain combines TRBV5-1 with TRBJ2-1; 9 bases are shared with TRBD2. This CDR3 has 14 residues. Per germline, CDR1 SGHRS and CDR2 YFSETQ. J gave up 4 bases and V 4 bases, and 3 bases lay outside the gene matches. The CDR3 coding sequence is TGCGCCAGCAGCATGACTAGCGGTTACAATGAGCAGTTCTTC. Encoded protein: CASSMTSGYNEQFF.

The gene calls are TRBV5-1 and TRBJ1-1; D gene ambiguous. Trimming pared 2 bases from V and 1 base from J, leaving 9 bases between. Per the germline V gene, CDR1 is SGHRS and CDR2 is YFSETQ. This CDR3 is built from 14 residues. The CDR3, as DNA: TGCGCCAGCAGCTTTGCGGTGGAGAACACTGAAGCTTTCTTT. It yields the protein CASSFAVENTEAFF.

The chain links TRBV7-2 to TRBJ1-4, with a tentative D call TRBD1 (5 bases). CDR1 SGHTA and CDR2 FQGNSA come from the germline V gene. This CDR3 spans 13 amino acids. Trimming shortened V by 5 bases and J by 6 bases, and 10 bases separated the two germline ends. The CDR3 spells CASSLRAYEKLFF. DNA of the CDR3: TGTGCCAGCAGCCTCAGGGCTTATGAAAAACTGTTTTTT.

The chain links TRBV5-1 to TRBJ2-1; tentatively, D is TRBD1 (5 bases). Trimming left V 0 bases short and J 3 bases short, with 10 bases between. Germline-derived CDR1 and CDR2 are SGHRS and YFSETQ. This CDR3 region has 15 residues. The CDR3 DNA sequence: TGCGCCAGCAGCTTGGGGCAGGGCTTCTACAATGAGCAGTTCTTC. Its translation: CASSLGQGFYNEQFF.